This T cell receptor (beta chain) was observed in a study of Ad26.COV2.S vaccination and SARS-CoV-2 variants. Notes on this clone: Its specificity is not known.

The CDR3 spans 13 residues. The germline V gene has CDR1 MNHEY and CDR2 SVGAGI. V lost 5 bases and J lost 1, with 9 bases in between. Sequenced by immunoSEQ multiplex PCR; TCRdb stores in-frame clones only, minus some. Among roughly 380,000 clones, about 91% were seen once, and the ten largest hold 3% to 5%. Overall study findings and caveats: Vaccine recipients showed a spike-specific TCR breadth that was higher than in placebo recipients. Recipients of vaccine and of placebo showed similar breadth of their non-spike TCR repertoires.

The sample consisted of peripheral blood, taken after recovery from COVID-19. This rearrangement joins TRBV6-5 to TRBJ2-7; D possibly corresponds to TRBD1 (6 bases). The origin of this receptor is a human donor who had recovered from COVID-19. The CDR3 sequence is CASSIGGSYEQYF. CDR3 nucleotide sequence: TGTGCCAGCAGTATAGGGGGTTCCTACGAGCAGTACTTC.